A selection of T cell receptor beta chains follows, all from one sample in a study of metastatic and nonmetastatic thyroid tumors. MiXCR re-clonotyped the PCR reads for TCRdb. Among roughly 21,000 clones, approximately 30% were seen once, and the ten largest hold approximately 21%. The sequenced sample consisted of blood. Receptors were obtained from a female donor with papillary thyroid cancer or a benign thyroid nodule (not recorded which). Some clones in this sample may be carry-over from other donors' samples. Each CDR3 is given without its conserved first and last residue.

J | length | V | CDR3
TRBJ2-2 | 13 | TRBV10-1 | ASRRDMGLAGELI
TRBJ2-2 | 11 | TRBV7-2 | ASSFSRAAELF
TRBJ2-1 | 10 | TRBV24-1 | ATGDNYNEQF
TRBJ1-1 | 10 | TRBV28 | ASSLQATEAF
TRBJ1-2 | 10 | TRBV30 | AWLADNYGYT
TRBJ2-7 | 11 | TRBV6-1 | ATRDRGYYEQY
TRBJ1-1 | 14 | TRBV6-2/TRBV6-3 | ASSYSIRAGRTEAF
TRBJ1-1 | 13 | TRBV19 | ASSIAGASGTEAF
TRBJ2-2 | 14 | TRBV18 | ASSPLTGRGTGELF
TRBJ2-2 | 18 | TRBV4-3 | ASSQALAGGFQLNTGELF
TRBJ2-2 | 13 | TRBV19 | ASSIMTAFTGELF
TRBJ1-6 | 11 | TRBV6-1 | ATSISYNSPLH
TRBJ2-1 | 13 | TRBV24-1 | ATSASGRLYNEQF
TRBJ2-2 | 13 | TRBV3-1 | ASSPAGEVTGELF
TRBJ2-2 | 10 | TRBV30 | AWRTYTGELF
TRBJ1-5 | 14 | TRBV12-3/TRBV12-4 | ASSFDFWGADQPQH
TRBJ2-3 | 13 | TRBV6-2/TRBV6-3 | ASSYTGASTDTQY
TRBJ1-1 | 10 | TRBV6-5 | ASSLAGGEAF
TRBJ2-7 | 11 | TRBV20-1 | SARSGFAYEQY
TRBJ2-7 | 12 | TRBV5-1 | ASSLYSNSYEQY
TRBJ1-6 | 13 | TRBV2 | ASIRQGRPNSPLH
TRBJ2-7 | 15 | TRBV6-1 | ASRLSERQAISYEQY